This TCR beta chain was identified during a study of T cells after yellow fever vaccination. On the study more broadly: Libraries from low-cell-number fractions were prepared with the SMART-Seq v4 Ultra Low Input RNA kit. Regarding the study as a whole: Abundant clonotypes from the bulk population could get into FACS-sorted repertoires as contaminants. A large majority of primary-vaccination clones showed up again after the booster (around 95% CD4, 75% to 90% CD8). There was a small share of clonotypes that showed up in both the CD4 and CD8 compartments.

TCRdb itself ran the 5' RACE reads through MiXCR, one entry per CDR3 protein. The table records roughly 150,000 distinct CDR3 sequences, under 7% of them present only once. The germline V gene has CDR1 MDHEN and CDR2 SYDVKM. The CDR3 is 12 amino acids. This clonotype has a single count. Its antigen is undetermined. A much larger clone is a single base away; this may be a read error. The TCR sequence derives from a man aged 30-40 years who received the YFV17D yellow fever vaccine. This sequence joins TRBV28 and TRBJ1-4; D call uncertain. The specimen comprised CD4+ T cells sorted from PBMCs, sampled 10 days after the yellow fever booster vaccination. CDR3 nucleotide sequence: TGTGCCAGCAGTTTCGTGGGTGGGAAACCGTTTTTT. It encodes CASSFVGGKPFF.